This record concerns one T cell receptor (beta chain) sequence. Its cognate antigen is unknown. These data belong to a study of cytomegalovirus exposure and HLA in healthy donors. Both 60 Vbeta primers and 13 Jbeta primers went into the PCR. Only in-frame clones appear in the TCRdb table, and some are missing; sequencing was by immunoSEQ multiplex PCR. This sample carries more than 100,000 clones, approximately 77% of them seen once, and the ten largest clones take 1.3%. General observations from the study: For most subjects, TCR beta sequences were reported to predict HLA-A and HLA-B alleles with accuracy. Reports indicated that the classifier achieved high specificity and sensitivity in diagnosing cytomegalovirus status. Later analysis showed most CMV-associated TCR beta chains appearing HLA-restricted. TRBV6-2, TRBV6-3 and some other V segments were unresolvable in 87-base-pair reads.

Trimming removed 5 bases from V and 5 bases from J; junction bases left unmatched: 8. Per germline, CDR1 ENHRY and CDR2 SYGVKD. This CDR3 contains 14 residues. The sample comprised PBMCs. The receptor comes from a woman aged 40 to 49 in good health and CMV-seronegative. The V call is TRBV10-3, the J call TRBJ2-7; 8 bases match TRBD1. CDR3 in DNA: TGTGCCATCAGTTTCGGACAGGGCCGCAACGAGCAGTACTTC. Protein product: CAISFGQGRNEQYF.